This T cell receptor (beta chain) is drawn from a study of shared clonotypes between healthy human individuals. Study as a whole: Participating donors consisted of a couple of women and a few men aged 18 to 49.

Bulk PBMC genomic DNA spanned ten immunoSEQ deep plates. Here immunoSEQ multiplex PCR was the method, and the copy in TCRdb shows in-frame clones only, minus some. The sample consists of about 490,000 clones, more than 65% of them appearing once. Germline V gives CDR1 SGHRS, CDR2 YFSETQ. Trimming took off 4 bases at V and 6 bases at J, with 14 bases between the two ends. The length of the CDR3 is 14 residues. Regarding this clone: Its antigen is as yet unknown.

The study, taken as a whole, reports: Exclusively blood specimens were collected; tissue repertoires likely differ.

The specimen was PBMCs. The sequence was collected from a woman aged 40 to 50 in good health. Some clones in this sample may be carry-over from other donors' samples. V usage is TRBV5-1 and J usage is TRBJ2-1; a weak D match, TRBD1 (6 bases). DNA for the CDR3: TGCGCCAGCAGCATCCCTACAGGGCGCAATGAGCAGTTCTTC. Its translation: CASSIPTGRNEQFF.